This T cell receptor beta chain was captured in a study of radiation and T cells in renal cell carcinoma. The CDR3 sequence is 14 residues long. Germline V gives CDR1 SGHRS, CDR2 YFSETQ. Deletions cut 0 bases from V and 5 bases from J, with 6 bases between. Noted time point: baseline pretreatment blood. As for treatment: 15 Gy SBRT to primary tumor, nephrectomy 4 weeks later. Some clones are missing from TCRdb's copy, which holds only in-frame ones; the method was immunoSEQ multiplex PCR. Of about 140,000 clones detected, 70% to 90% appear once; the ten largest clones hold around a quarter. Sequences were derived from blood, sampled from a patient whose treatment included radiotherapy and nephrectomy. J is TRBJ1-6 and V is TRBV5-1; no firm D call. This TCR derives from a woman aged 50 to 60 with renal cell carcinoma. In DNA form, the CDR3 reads TGCGCCAGCAGCTTGGCCACAAATAATTCACCCCTCCACTTT. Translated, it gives CASSLATNNSPLHF.